This T cell receptor (delta chain) came from a study of Vδ1+ human thymocytes. RNA was extracted from the cells and then reverse transcribed. Pooled V-gene forward primers with one constant-region reverse primer generated the CDR3 amplicons by multiplex PCR. TCRdb called clones from the multiplex PCR reads again using CATT. This table has over 65,000 delta-chain clones, about 35% appearing once. Thymocytes were sorted as CD3+ TCRVdelta1+ TCRVdelta2- after alphabeta T cell depletion. Purity of the sorted Vdelta1+ thymocytes ranged from 98% to 99.6%. Study-wide findings and caveats: In the thymus, TRG and TRD repertoires looked highly polyclonal with Gaussian CDR3 lengths.

Remarks on this clone: The antigen remains unidentified.

The CDR3 is made up of 21 amino acids. V trimming: 3 bases; J trimming: 3 bases; junction bases outside the gene matches: 20. The germline V gene encodes CDR1 TSWWSYY and CDR2 QGS. This clonotype originated in a boy in the first two years of life who had congenital heart surgery. The V and J genes are TRDV1 and TRDJ1; 12 nucleotides match TRDD3. The specimen sequenced was Vdelta1+ gamma-delta thymocytes from the thymus. This sample's subset: FACS-sorted CD3+ TCRalphabeta- TCRVdelta1+ TCRVdelta2- thymocytes. For the CDR3, the DNA is TGTGCTCTTGGGGACCCCCACCCCCCTATGGACTGGGGGATACTGGCCGATAAACTCATCTTT. This sequence encodes CALGDPHPPMDWGILADKLIF.